The clone carrying this TCR beta chain has just one count. No antigen is known for it. CD45RO-negative cells were positively selected for CCR7, leaving out terminally differentiated effector memory CD45RA+ cells. Using immunoSEQ multiplex PCR, the repertoire was profiled, and TCRdb retains in-frame clones only, with some absent. The sample yields around 640,000 clones, approximately 96% seen once. This record belongs to a study of shared clonotypes between healthy human individuals. Study conclusions and caveats: Investigators collected only blood, and repertoires in tissues likely differ.

The CDR3 length is 13 residues. In germline, CDR1 is SGHTA, CDR2 FQGNSA. V was cut by 3 bases and J by 0 bases, with 6 bases left in between. Sequencing was carried out using naive CD8+ T cells sorted from blood. The chain carries TRBV7-2 and TRBJ2-7; no reliable D call. The TCR sequence derives from a woman aged 25 to 39 in good health. CDR3 sequence: CASSLGVSYEQYF. The CDR3 DNA follows: TGTGCCAGCAGCTTGGGTGTCTCCTACGAGCAGTACTTC.